What follows describes a single T cell receptor (beta chain). Its specificity is unknown. These data come from a study of T cell responses to AZD1222 COVID-19 vaccine. Study-wide points: Among AZD1222 vaccinees, only five to seven were seropositive at baseline. The CD4 TCRs associated with vaccination extended across spike and predominated at 160-218 and 743-854. Sampling captured repertoires only after the peak T cell response.

Trimming removed 0 bases from V and 3 bases from J, with 4 bases in between. The V gene's germline CDR1 is SGDLS and CDR2 YYNGEE. The CDR3 consists of 13 residues. Assay: immunoSEQ multiplex PCR; the TCRdb copy retains only in-frame clones and omits some. The table includes 75,000 to 90,000 clones, approximately 85% detected once. This TCR was recovered from an adult who received the AZD1222 COVID-19 vaccine. The rearrangement uses TRBV9 and TRBJ1-5; no reliable D call. The input for sequencing was peripheral blood, taken 28 days after the second AZD1222 dose. The CDR3 spells CASSVGYNQPQHF. The CDR3 DNA is TGTGCCAGCAGCGTAGGCTACAATCAGCCCCAGCATTTT.